Listed below are T cell receptor beta chains from one sample, sequenced in a study of blood T cells in healthy people across ages. One entry per CDR3 protein results from TCRdb running MiXCR on the 5' RACE reads. This table holds over 600,000 distinct CDR3 sequences, about 45% found once. The sequenced material came from blood. Every receptor here comes from a man at least 80 years old in good health. Each CDR3 is given with its conserved first and last residue. A D gene is named only where the DNA matches it firmly. Part of the rows lack a size; the others show once, few, many or a class for expanded clones.

>TRBJ2-7|TRBV5-1|.|once
TGCGCCAGCAGCTCCGAAGGGGCAGGAGGGTACTACGAGCAGTACTTC
CASSSEGAGGYYEQYF
>TRBJ2-5|TRBV4-3|TRBD1|.
TGCGCCAGCAGCCAAGATGTACCGGGACAGGGGAAAGAGACCCAGTACTTC
CASSQDVPGQGKETQYF
>TRBJ2-4|TRBV28|.|few
TGTGCCAGCAGTTTCGAGGCTAAGGGGGTCAAAAACATTCAGTACTTC
CASSFEAKGVKNIQYF
>TRBJ1-4|TRBV12-3/TRBV12-4|TRBD1|.
TGTGCCAGCACCACAGGGGATACCCCTCCGGAACTGTTTTTT
CASTTGDTPPELFF
>TRBJ1-4|TRBV7-2|TRBD1|.
TGTGCCAGCAGCTTTACAGGGGGGGGTCGTGAAAAACTGTTTTTT
CASSFTGGGREKLFF
>TRBJ2-7|TRBV20-1|TRBD2|few
TGCAGTGCTAGAGATCCCAGCGGGAGGAACCACGAGCAGTACTTC
CSARDPSGRNHEQYF
>TRBJ1-1|TRBV12-3/TRBV12-4|.|.
TGTGCCAGCAGTTTAAAGGTGGACACTGAAGCTTTCTTT
CASSLKVDTEAFF
>TRBJ1-2|TRBV18|.|.
TGTGCCAGCTCACCGGAGGCCGACCGATATGGTGGCTACACCTTC
CASSPEADRYGGYTF
>TRBJ2-3|TRBV5-1|.|few
TGCGCCAGCAGCTTGGTTAGCGGATTCACAGATACGCAGTATTTT
CASSLVSGFTDTQYF
>TRBJ2-3|TRBV5-1|.|.
TGCGCCAGCAGCTTGGAACAGGGCGAGCAGTATTTT
CASSLEQGEQYF